Shown below are 18 T cell receptor beta chains from a single sample sequenced in a study of blood T cell repertoires in COVID-19. Using immunoSEQ multiplex PCR, the repertoire was profiled, and TCRdb retains in-frame clones only, with some absent. The table has about 390,000 clones, around 87% seen once. The sample consisted of PBMCs or T cells enriched from blood (not recorded which). The origin of the receptors is a woman between 50 and 59 years old who had recovered from COVID-19.

The CDR3 DNA follows: TGTGCCAGCAGCCCCTCAGACAGGGCCGCCGGTGGCTACACCTTC. It is translated as CASSPSDRAAGGYTF. The chain combines TRBV5-6 with TRBJ1-2; 7 nucleotides line up with TRBD1. In germline, CDR1 is SGHDT, CDR2 YYEEEE. J was trimmed by 7 bases and V by 4 bases; bases with no gene match: 13. The length of the CDR3 is 15 residues.

The V gene is TRBV4-1, the J gene TRBJ2-2; possible D gene TRBD1, 6 bases. V lost 1 base and J lost 5, with 8 bases in between. This CDR3 region has 14 residues. The germline gives CDR1 MGHRA, CDR2 YSYEKL. Here the CDR3 DNA reads TGCGCCAGCAGCCAAGGCGGACAGACCGGGGAGCTGTTTTTT. It codes for CASSQGGQTGELFF.

The V call is TRBV30, the J call TRBJ2-6, with TRBD1 identical over 11 bases. V trimming: 1 base; J trimming: 2 bases; junction bases outside the gene matches: 7. Germline assignment: CDR1 GTSNPN and CDR2 SVGIG (reference sequence). This CDR3 contains 18 residues. The CDR3 is CAWSARDRGRAGANVLTF. The CDR3 nucleotides read TGTGCCTGGAGTGCCCGGGACAGGGGGAGGGCTGGGGCCAACGTCCTGACTTTC.

The chain links TRBV7-2 to TRBJ2-1; 9 bases agree with TRBD1. V was clipped by 4 bases and J by 2 bases; unmatched bases: 3. Germline CDR1 reads SGHTA; CDR2 reads FQGNSA. CDR3 size: 15 residues. CDR3 nucleotides: TGTGCCAGCAGCTCCACAGGGGGCGCCTACAATGAGCAGTTCTTC. Protein product: CASSSTGGAYNEQFF. Based on the CDR3 plus reference TRBV7-2 and TRBJ2-1, the full variable domain is GAGVSQSPSNKVTEKGKDVELRCDPISGHTALYWYRQSLGQGLEFLIYFQGNSAPDKSGLPSDRFSAERTGGSVSTLTIQRTQQEDSAVYLCASSSTGGAYNEQFFGPGTRLTVL.

The gene calls are TRBV9 and TRBJ2-1, with 9 bases that match TRBD1. This CDR3 contains 15 residues. Unmatched junction bases numbered 7, after V lost 3 bases and J lost 6 bases. CDR1 is SGDLS and CDR2 is YYNGEE in the germline V gene. CDR3 DNA: TGTGCCAGCAGCGGCCGCCGGGACAGGGTCAATGAGCAGTTCTTC. Its protein product is CASSGRRDRVNEQFF.

This chain connects TRBV4-2 to TRBJ1-1; D remains unclear. The germline CDR1 and CDR2 sequences are LGHNA and YNFKEQ. The CDR3 covers 15 residues. Between the trimmed V and J ends, which lost 1 base and 1 base, there was a span of 10 bases. The CDR3 region is CASSQVEKPNTEAFF. The CDR3 DNA follows: TGTGCCAGCAGCCAAGTCGAGAAGCCGAACACTGAAGCTTTCTTT.

The chain is built from TRBV9 and TRBJ2-7; 11 bases line up with TRBD1. The ends lost 4 bases at V and 9 bases at J; junction bases unmatched: 12. Germline CDR1 and CDR2: SGDLS and YYNGEE. The CDR3 sequence is 15 residues long. CDR3 DNA sequence: TGTGCCAGCAGCCCTGGACAGGGGGCATCTAAGGTGCAGTACTTC. Protein: CASSPGQGASKVQYF.

The chain employs TRBV5-1 and TRBJ2-1; 9 nucleotides match TRBD1. The CDR3 runs to 12 residues. From germline, CDR1 is SGHRS and CDR2 YFSETQ. The ends lost 4 bases at V and 8 bases at J; junction bases unmatched: 1. The CDR3, as DNA: TGCGCCAGCAGCAGACAGGGGGATGAGCAGTTCTTC. It codes for CASSRQGDEQFF.

J is TRBJ2-7 and V is TRBV2, with 7 bases identical to TRBD1. CDR3 size: 14 residues. J was trimmed by 0 bases and V by 6 bases; bases with no gene match: 5. From germline, CDR1 is SNHLY and CDR2 FYNNEI. CDR3 amino acids: CASRLQGPSYEQYF. CDR3 in DNA: TGTGCCAGCAGGTTACAGGGGCCCTCCTACGAGCAGTACTTC.

This chain uses TRBV4-1 with TRBJ2-7, with a weak D call TRBD2 (7 bases). The CDR3 contains 16 residues. Germline V gene data show CDR1 as MGHRA and CDR2 as YSYEKL. V lost 0 bases and J 0 bases, leaving 12 bases between the germline ends. The CDR3 DNA reads as TGCGCCAGCAGCCAAGAATCTCGGGGGGCCTCCTACGAGCAGTACTTC. Translation gives CASSQESRGASYEQYF.

The chain is built from TRBV2 and TRBJ2-5; TRBD2 is a possible D gene (5 bases). Germline loops: CDR1 SNHLY, CDR2 FYNNEI. Trimming left V 2 bases short and J 5 bases short, with 18 bases between. This CDR3 is built from 16 residues. The CDR3 region has the DNA TGTGCCAGCAGTGAAATGGAGGTCTTCCGCCTGGAGACCCAGTACTTC. Protein sequence: CASSEMEVFRLETQYF.

This clone is a singleton in its sample. This chain connects TRBV7-9 to TRBJ2-1; the D gene is possibly TRBD2 (5 bases). Germline loops: CDR1 SEHNR, CDR2 FQNEAQ (reference sequence). V was pared by 5 bases and J by 3 bases, with 14 bases between. This CDR3 contains 15 residues. CDR3 coding DNA: TGTGCCAGCAGCCCGGACCTAGCCCTCTACAATGAGCAGTTCTTC. Translation: CASSPDLALYNEQFF.

The rearrangement links TRBV19 to TRBJ2-7; weak D call: TRBD2 (5 bases). The CDR3 is made up of 14 amino acids. Germline V gives CDR1 LNHDA, CDR2 SQIVND (reference sequence). Trimming took off 5 bases at V and 1 base at J, with 12 bases between the two ends. CDR3 DNA: TGTGCCAGTAGTCCCGGGGTTGGGTCCTACGAGCAGTACTTC. Amino acids: CASSPGVGSYEQYF. The full variable domain, its missing parts supplied by reference TRBV19 and TRBJ2-7, is DGGITQSPKYLFRKEGQNVTLSCEQNLNHDAMYWYRQDPGQGLRLIYYSQIVNDFQKGDIAEGYSVSREKKESFPLTVTSAQKNPTAFYLCASSPGVGSYEQYFGPGTRLTVT.

The gene calls are TRBV24-1 and TRBJ1-5; 9 nucleotides match TRBD1. The germline CDR1 and CDR2 sequences are KGHDR and SFDVKD. The CDR3 contains 15 residues. V shed 4 bases and J 4 bases; nucleotides not matched to a gene: 4. The CDR3 DNA reads as TGTGCCACCAGTGACACTGGACAGGGGAATCAGCCCCAGCATTTT. Its protein product is CATSDTGQGNQPQHF.

The CDR3 sequence is CASSPKGQLSTDTQYF. DNA of the CDR3: TGCGCCAGCAGCCCAAAGGGACAGCTAAGCACAGATACGCAGTATTTT. V usage is TRBV5-1 and J usage is TRBJ2-3; TRBD1 matches at 7 bases. Trimming at V came to 4 bases and at J to 0 bases, leaving 8 bases not matched to a gene. The length of the CDR3 is 16 residues. Germline V CDR1 and CDR2: SGHRS, YFSETQ. Based on the CDR3 plus reference TRBV5-1 and TRBJ2-3, the full variable domain is KAGVTQTPRYLIKTRGQQVTLSCSPISGHRSVSWYQQTPGQGLQFLFEYFSETQRNKGNFPGRFSGRQFSNSRSEMNVSTLELGDSALYLCASSPKGQLSTDTQYFGPGTRLTVL.

In regard to this clone: Other DNA sequences in this sample translate to the same CDR3. The chain is built from TRBV5-1 and TRBJ1-1; 7 bases line up with TRBD1. There are 15 residues in the CDR3. The V segment lost 2 bases and the J segment 1 base; nucleotides outside the gene matches: 5. CDR1 is SGHRS and CDR2 is YFSETQ in the germline V gene. Written as DNA, the CDR3 is TGCGCCAGCAGCTTAACCGGGACAGCGAACACTGAAGCTTTCTTT. It translates to CASSLTGTANTEAFF.

This clone was observed a single time. The V and J genes are TRBV24-1 and TRBJ2-2; D gene ambiguous. There are 14 residues in the CDR3. Trimming stripped 7 bases from V and 6 bases from J, with 14 bases between. Germline V gene sequence: CDR1 KGHDR, CDR2 SFDVKD. The CDR3 bases are TGTGCCACCAGAAGAATAACCCGAGCCGGGGAGCTGTTTTTT. It specifies CATRRITRAGELFF.

V is TRBV2 and J is TRBJ1-1; 8 bases are shared with TRBD1. Per germline, CDR1 SNHLY and CDR2 FYNNEI. Trimming took 7 bases from V and 1 from J; bases not matched to a gene: 5. The CDR3 contains 14 residues. The CDR3 DNA is TGTGCCAGCACTAAAGACAGGGGGAACACTGAAGCTTTCTTT. Protein sequence: CASTKDRGNTEAFF.